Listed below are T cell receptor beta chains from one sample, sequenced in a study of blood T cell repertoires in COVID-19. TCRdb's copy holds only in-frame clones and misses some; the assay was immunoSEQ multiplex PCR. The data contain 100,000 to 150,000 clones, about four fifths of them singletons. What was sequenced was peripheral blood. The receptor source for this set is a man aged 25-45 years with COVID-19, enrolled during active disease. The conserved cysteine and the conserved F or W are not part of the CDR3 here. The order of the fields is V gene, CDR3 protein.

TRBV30	AWTGAGGLSGNTIY
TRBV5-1	ASSLWGGAGYGYT
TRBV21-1	AGDRGCREKLF
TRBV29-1	IPGNTEAF
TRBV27	ASSPQGNEKLF
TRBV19	ASSIAVRRLAGDTDTQY
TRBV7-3	ASSLYGEETQY
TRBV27	ASRMTGSAYEQY
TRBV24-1	ATSDYPGGRETQY
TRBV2	ASSEGPGGEQSF
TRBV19	ASSTGLADTQY
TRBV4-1	ASSQVAGTSTNTEAF
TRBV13	ASSSEGLAAYNEQF
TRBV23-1	AGTPSGTSGRRFSYEQY
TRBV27	ASSLFGTFDAYEQY
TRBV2	ASSDPKQGLVLNSPLH
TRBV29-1	SVGQTGGGYEQY
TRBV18	ASSSGQGDGYT
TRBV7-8	ASSPRTGPYEQY
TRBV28	ASSLKLETTNTGELF
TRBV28	ASSDPGHIEAF
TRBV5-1	ASSLGSEDEEQY
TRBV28	ASSLGTGTFAYGYT
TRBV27	ASSLGQGFYEQY
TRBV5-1	ASSFYRGAENSPLH
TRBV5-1	ASSLPGNYGYT
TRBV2	ASSLKRADTQY
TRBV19	ASSMTGGSGTEAF
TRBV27	ASSLSSYEQY
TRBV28	ASSLDAGDGGDTQY
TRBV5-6	ASSFTFSRANVLT
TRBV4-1	ASSPRGSLPYEQY
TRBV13	ASSLGRQSYEQY
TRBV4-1	ASSEGPGYEQY
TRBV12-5	ASGRTQGMGTQY
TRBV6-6	ASSRGLAESYEQY
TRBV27	ASRTDANYGYT
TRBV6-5	ASRDGTKKGYT
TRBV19	ASSPRREGLAETYNEQF
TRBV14	ASSQQGPTGELF
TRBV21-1	ASSKVYRCSSYEQY
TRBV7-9	ASSRSAGTREVGAN
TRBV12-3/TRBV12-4	ASSFRNTEAF
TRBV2	ASTGERNNEQF
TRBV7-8	ASSLDRGLQPQH
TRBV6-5	ASRVGQGGWNEQF
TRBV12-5	ASAVVSYEQY
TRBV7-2	ASSFGTEYGYT
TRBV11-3	ASSLEGYSSYNEQF
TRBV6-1	ASSEALIGSSYNEQF
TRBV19	ASSIQAGIRDTQY
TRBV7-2	ASSLTGEAAYEQY
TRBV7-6	ASFRGTPPGELF
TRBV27	ASSLTWSDTQY
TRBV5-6	ASSETEWRGMGEKLF
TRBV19	ASSIAGAQY